The sequence of this T cell receptor (beta chain) was determined in a study of OX40 agonist ivuxolimab in advanced cancers. Study-wide findings and caveats: Some patients without response likewise showed low normalized clonal expansion.

This clone occurred a few times. Antigen specificity is unknown. V gave up 7 bases and J gave up 9 bases, with 19 bases separating them. The CDR3 sequence is 13 residues long. Germline V lookup: CDR1 SQVTM, CDR2 ANQGSEA. Autoimmune disease history or systemic immunosuppression led to patients being barred. The repertoire was sequenced with immunoSEQ multiplex PCR; TCRdb's copy has only in-frame clones and lacks some. The sample shows 95,000 to 100,000 clones, just under 95% of them seen only once. This sample comprised CD4+ or CD8+ T cells sorted from blood, obtained in a trial of the OX40 agonist ivuxolimab. This chain uses TRBV29-1 with TRBJ2-1; D tentatively fits TRBD1 or TRBD2 (6 bases each). The sequence was collected from an adult with an advanced solid tumor such as melanoma, head and neck, liver or kidney cancer. The CDR3 is CSAGGLGAGEQFF. CDR3 nucleotide sequence: TGCAGCGCTGGGGGACTGGGGGCAGGTGAGCAGTTCTTC.